What follows are 10 T cell receptor beta chains derived from one specimen sequenced in a study of CD8+ T cells in alopecia areata listed by TCRdb under 2018. Libraries were constructed by the immunoSEQ multiplex PCR assay. RNA was extracted from all samples and reverse transcribed into cDNA as template for TCR sequencing. Not all clones reach the TCRdb copy of this immuneACCESS table, which keeps in-frame sequences only. Checked studies attribute under half of the gap to unresolved V genes and leave the rest unexplained. In this sample the table shows 200,000 to 250,000 clones, roughly 64% of which occur a single time. The ten largest clones capture more than 3.5% of the sample. In light of the paper, this sample's time point label describes: about four weeks on oral tofacitinib. This specimen's treatment or condition label, per the study, means: oral pan-JAK inhibitor, 5-10 mg twice daily. This material consisted of CD4+ T cells sorted from blood, taken at week 4, from a patient treated with tofacitinib. The receptors shown here come from a human donor with alopecia areata.

The V and J genes are TRBV29-1 and TRBJ2-3; D might be TRBD2 (6 bases). This CDR3 is built from 15 residues. The germline CDR1 and CDR2 sequences are SQVTM and ANQGSEA. V was shortened by 7 bases and J by 4 bases, with 21 bases between the two germline ends. The CDR3 DNA is TGCAGCGCCCCCCCTCCAGCGGGTTTTGCAGATACGCAGTATTTT. This gives the protein CSAPPPAGFADTQYF.

V and J are TRBV5-1 and TRBJ2-5; the match to TRBD1 covers 9 bases. CDR3 length: 12 amino acids. J was trimmed by 4 bases and V by 7 bases; bases with no gene match: 2. The germline CDR1 and CDR2 sequences are SGHRS and YFSETQ. The CDR3 DNA follows: TGCGCCAGCGGACAGGGGACAGAGACCCAGTACTTC. Protein sequence: CASGQGTETQYF.

The chain joins TRBV6-5 to TRBJ1-2; TRBD1 aligns across 8 bases. From germline, CDR1 is MNHEY and CDR2 SVGAGI. This CDR3 is built from 15 residues. Losses at the gene ends were 5 bases for V and 3 bases for J; bases not matched to a gene: 8. The CDR3 here is CASSRTGRRDYGYTF. The CDR3 bases are TGTGCCAGCAGTCGGACAGGGAGGAGGGACTATGGCTACACCTTC.

This rearrangement joins TRBV9 to TRBJ2-1; D is possibly TRBD2 (6 bases). Germline CDR1 and CDR2: SGDLS and YYNGEE. CDR3 size: 15 residues. Trimming shortened V by 0 bases and J by 4 bases, and 11 bases separated the two germline ends. The CDR3 protein is CASSVVGTPYNEQFF. CDR3 in DNA: TGTGCCAGCAGCGTAGTCGGGACTCCTTACAATGAGCAGTTCTTC.

This rearrangement joins TRBV15 to TRBJ1-5; tentative D call: TRBD1 (6 bases). Trimming pared 0 bases from V and 6 bases from J, leaving 15 bases between. There are 16 residues in the CDR3. CDR1 is LNHNV, CDR2 YYDKDF, per germline (reference sequence). In DNA form, the CDR3 reads TGTGCCACCAGCAGAGATGGGGGGCAGGGTGGTCAGCCCCAGCATTTT. Amino acid sequence: CATSRDGGQGGQPQHF.

The V gene is TRBV29-1, the J gene TRBJ2-2; 9 bases are shared with TRBD2. CDR1 SQVTM and CDR2 ANQGSEA come from the germline V gene. This CDR3 is 16 amino acids long. With V trimmed by 7 bases and J by 4 bases, 13 bases remained unmatched. The CDR3 bases are TGCAGCGCTATACTAATAGCGGGGGCCAGCACCGGGGAGCTGTTTTTT. This translates into CSAILIAGASTGELFF.

This clone was found a few times. The V and J genes are TRBV6-6 and TRBJ1-4; no clear D gene. The germline V and J ends were trimmed by 6 bases and 8 bases, with 7 bases remaining between them. This CDR3 has 11 amino acids. Germline CDR1 and CDR2: MNHNY and SVGAGI (reference sequence). In nucleotides, the CDR3 is TGTGCCAGCAGGGAAAGAGAAAAACTGTTTTTT. Translated: CASREREKLFF.

This chain links TRBV6-5 with TRBJ1-6; D may be TRBD1 (6 bases). Deletions cut 0 bases from V and 9 bases from J, with 15 bases between. This CDR3 is 16 amino acids long. CDR1 and CDR2 from the germline V gene are MNHEY and SVGAGI. CDR3 bases: TGTGCCAGCAGTTACTCTACGGGGGCCTTAGGTTCACCCCTCCACTTT. The encoded protein is CASSYSTGALGSPLHF.

This clone was picked up one time. The chain is built from TRBV5-6 and TRBJ2-7, with 9 bases lining up with TRBD1. This CDR3 is built from 17 residues. Germline V CDR1 and CDR2: SGHDT, YYEEEE. J gave up 2 bases and V 4 bases, and 13 bases lay outside the gene matches. Written as DNA, the CDR3 is TGTGCCAGCAGCCGTCCCGGGACAGGGATCCTTACCTACGAGCAGTACTTC. As protein: CASSRPGTGILTYEQYF.

The chain recombines TRBV7-3 with TRBJ2-1; the match to TRBD2 covers 10 bases. J gave up 2 bases and V 3 bases, and 1 base lay outside the gene matches. Germline CDR1 and CDR2: SGHTA and FQGTGA. The CDR3 covers 15 residues. CDR3 DNA: TGTGCCAGCAGCTTGACTAGCGGGCCCTACAATGAGCAGTTCTTC. This gives the protein CASSLTSGPYNEQFF.